The entry below gives a single T cell receptor (beta chain) sequence along with its context. Its cognate antigen is unknown. The data were obtained in a study of cytomegalovirus exposure and HLA in healthy donors. Study-wide results and caveats: The authors confirmed in vitro that a few CMV-associated chains were specific for CMV antigens. In a later analysis, approximately 15,000 TCR beta sequences were associated with HLA alleles at 0.05 false discovery rate.

From germline, CDR1 is MDHEN and CDR2 SYDVKM. V was cut by 5 bases and J by 10 bases, with 11 bases left in between. This CDR3 has 11 residues. The PCR ran on 60 Vbeta and 13 Jbeta primers. TCRdb keeps only in-frame clones here, not all; method: immunoSEQ multiplex PCR. The repertoire includes 100,000 to 150,000 clones, approximately 81% of them detected once, and 0.7% sits in the top ten. V is TRBV28 and J is TRBJ1-1; D remains ambiguous. The origin of this receptor is a man aged 18-30 years in good health and CMV-seronegative. The sequencing input was PBMCs. The DNA for the CDR3 is TGTGCCAGCAGTAATCCTAATGGAGCTTTCTTT. Its translation: CASSNPNGAFF.